This T cell receptor beta chain was sequenced in a study of vaccination and CD4 T cells after COVID-19. Study background: Six males and four females, two of them Hispanic, were enrolled as convalescents.

This clonotype was detected once. Its cognate antigen is unknown. It is unclear where the CDR3 begins or ends on the DNA, so no DNA is shown, and the CDR3 is as TCRdb lists it. The sample's treatment: roughly nine-day PBMC culture with coronavirus spike peptide pools or control peptides (ViraFEST assay). Germline V gene sequence: CDR1 MNHNS, CDR2 SASEGT. Both ends counted, the CDR3 spans 13 residues. The Oncomine TCR Beta short-read assay generated sequence data from the DNA of cultured CD4+ T cells. TCRdb itself ran the PCR reads through MiXCR, one entry per CDR3 protein. This table holds about 18,000 distinct CDR3 sequences, 40% to 50% found once.

Sequenced material: CD4+ T cells from blood, cultured in vitro, taken before SARS-CoV-2 vaccination. The receptor comes from a human donor who had recovered from COVID-19. V and J are TRBV6-1 and TRBJ1-1; the table names TRBD1, a call not compared with the DNA. CDR3: CASILDRGTEAFF.